This T cell receptor (beta chain) was recovered during a study of graft-versus-host responses after intestinal transplantation. Clones were read by immunoSEQ multiplex PCR, and TCRdb kept only the in-frame ones, dropping some. In the table there are around 50,000 clones, 70% to 90% of which are singletons. Study results and limitations: Graft-donor T cell macrochimerism coincided with high graft-versus-host to host-versus-graft clonal ratios in allografts.

J lost 4 bases, V lost 3 bases, and 3 bases had no gene match. CDR1 is LNHDA and CDR2 is SQIVND in the germline V gene (reference sequence). This CDR3 has 15 amino acids. Concerning this clone: The antigen is undetermined.

The J gene is TRBJ2-7, the V gene TRBV19; 13 positions agree with TRBD2. This clonotype was sampled from a human patient who received an intestinal transplant, so some T cells may come from the graft donor. Sequenced here: PBMCs, sampled 26 days after transplant. CDR3 coding DNA: TGTGCCAGTAGTATCCCGGGACTAGCGGGGTACGAGCAGTACTTC. Translated: CASSIPGLAGYEQYF.